This entry lists 14 T cell receptor beta chains sequenced from one sample in a study of shared clonotypes between healthy human individuals. The assay was immunoSEQ multiplex PCR, and TCRdb's table has in-frame clones only and misses some. The repertoire consists of around 700,000 clones, with about three quarters occurring once and the leading ten covering roughly 2%. Source material: memory CD4+ T cells sorted from blood. Subset: CD45RA-negative fraction. Every receptor here comes from a woman aged 25 to 45 in good health.

The CDR3 loop is CASRTGTVTYQPQHF. CDR3 bases: TGTGCCAGCAGAACCGGGACCGTCACTTATCAGCCCCAGCATTTT. The chain couples TRBV6-5 to TRBJ1-5; TRBD1 is a possible D gene (5 bases). Germline V gene lookup returns CDR1 MNHEY and CDR2 SVGAGI. The CDR3 is made up of 15 amino acids. Trimming removed 6 bases from V and 5 bases from J, with 17 bases in between.

The rearrangement joins TRBV6-5 to TRBJ1-2, with D unresolved. This CDR3 is 11 amino acids long. CDR1 is MNHEY, CDR2 SVGAGI, per germline. V was cut by 4 bases and J by 4 bases, with 4 bases left in between. Written as DNA, the CDR3 is TGTGCCAGCAGTTTGACCTATGGCTACACCTTC. This encodes CASSLTYGYTF.

With regard to this clone: This sample also contains other DNA sequences that code for the same CDR3. The chain uses TRBV11-2 and TRBJ2-1; 7 bases map to TRBD2. There are 15 residues in the CDR3. V shed 1 base and J 4 bases; nucleotides not matched to a gene: 4. Germline CDR1 and CDR2: SGHAT and FQNNGV. The CDR3: CASSLAGGSYNEQFF. In nucleotides, the CDR3 is TGTGCCAGCAGCTTAGCGGGCGGGAGTTACAATGAGCAGTTCTTC.

The chain uses TRBV29-1 and TRBJ2-7, with 8 bases that match TRBD2. Trimming took 1 base from V and 6 from J; bases not matched to a gene: 2. Germline assignment: CDR1 SQVTM and CDR2 ANQGSEA. The CDR3 is made up of 12 amino acids. The CDR3 nucleotides are TGCAGCGTTGAAGGGACTAGCCGCGAGCAGTACTTC. Translation gives CSVEGTSREQYF.

This clone was detected a few times. This chain joins TRBV5-1 and TRBJ2-1, with TRBD2 matching over 11 bases. The CDR3 contains 16 residues. Germline-derived CDR1 and CDR2 are SGHRS and YFSETQ. The J segment lost 6 bases and the V segment lost 1 base, leaving 6 bases of the junction unmatched. CDR3: CASSLSTSGKGNEQFF. The DNA for the CDR3 is TGCGCCAGCAGCTTGTCGACTAGCGGGAAGGGCAATGAGCAGTTCTTC.

With regard to this clone: The same CDR3 arises from other DNA sequences in this sample as well. The rearrangement uses TRBV14 and TRBJ2-3, with TRBD2 matching 12 bases. Germline V lookup: CDR1 SGHDN, CDR2 FVKESK. V lost 2 bases and J lost 7; bases outside the gene matches: 4. The CDR3 runs 15 residues. In DNA, the CDR3 is TGTGCCAGCAGCCAACTAGCGGGAGGGCCGAATACGCAGTATTTT. It codes for CASSQLAGGPNTQYF.

V usage is TRBV28 and J usage is TRBJ2-7, with D perhaps given as TRBD1 or TRBD2 (5 bases each). This CDR3 contains 13 residues. Germline V gives CDR1 MDHEN, CDR2 SYDVKM. V dropped 3 bases and J dropped 3 bases, with 9 bases sitting between them. CDR3 DNA sequence: TGTGCCAGCAGTTTCCTGGGGGACTACGAGCAGTACTTC. Translated: CASSFLGDYEQYF. Based on the CDR3 plus reference TRBV28 and TRBJ2-7, the full variable domain is DVKVTQSSRYLVKRTGEKVFLECVQDMDHENMFWYRQDPGLGLRLIYFSYDVKMKEKGDIPEGYSVSREKKERFSLILESASTNQTSMYLCASSFLGDYEQYFGPGTRLTVT.

In the case of this clone: Other DNA sequences in the sample encode the same CDR3. The V call is TRBV6-5, the J call TRBJ1-1; D not resolved. The CDR3 contains 15 residues. Trimming removed 0 bases from V and 1 base from J, with 9 bases in between. Germline CDR1 is MNHEY and CDR2 is SVGAGI. The CDR3 region is CASSYSRASNTEAFF. The CDR3 DNA reads TGTGCCAGCAGTTACTCGAGGGCCTCGAACACTGAAGCTTTCTTT.

The CDR3 reads CASSLSWDRSYSGANVLTF. CDR3 nucleotides: TGTGCCAGCAGTTTATCGTGGGACAGGAGTTACTCTGGGGCCAACGTCCTGACTTTC. V usage is TRBV27 and J usage is TRBJ2-6; 8 nucleotides align to TRBD1. The CDR3 spans 19 residues. The junction had 7 bases not matched to a gene; V was cut back by 0 bases and J by 0 bases. Germline V gene data show CDR1 as MNHEY and CDR2 as SMNVEV (reference sequence).

This sequence joins TRBV7-2 and TRBJ2-4; 7 nucleotides agree with TRBD2. The germline V gene has CDR1 SGHTA and CDR2 FQGNSA. The CDR3 covers 15 residues. Trimming at V came to 5 bases and at J to 6 bases, leaving 10 bases not matched to a gene. The CDR3 region has the DNA TGTGCCAGCAGCCCTACTCCCGGGACTACAAACATTCAGTACTTC. It codes for CASSPTPGTTNIQYF.

This clone turned up a few times. The V gene is TRBV18, the J gene TRBJ1-5; 8 positions match TRBD1. Per the germline V gene, CDR1 is KGHSH and CDR2 is LQKENI. The CDR3 runs to 15 residues. J lost 4 bases, V lost 3 bases, and 5 bases had no gene match. CDR3 nucleotides: TGTGCCAGCTCACCTCCAGGGGGCCGGAATCAGCCCCAGCATTTT. Translated: CASSPPGGRNQPQHF.

This clone was seen only once. The rearrangement links TRBV7-8 to TRBJ2-7; D not certain. Trimming took off 1 base at V and 3 bases at J, with 10 bases between the two ends. This CDR3 has 14 residues. Germline CDR1 and CDR2: SGHVS and FQNEAQ. This CDR3 reads CASSLEGKGYEQYF. The CDR3 nucleotides read TGTGCCAGCAGCTTAGAGGGAAAAGGCTACGAGCAGTACTTC.

CDR3 bases: TGTGCCAGCAGCCCCCCCGTGGGACAGCTAGGCGAGCAGTACTTC. Encoded protein: CASSPPVGQLGEQYF. The genes are TRBV7-9 and TRBJ2-7, with 7 bases identical to TRBD1. Germline V CDR1 and CDR2: SEHNR, FQNEAQ (reference sequence). After removal of 5 bases from V and 6 bases from J, the junction contained 13 bases not matched to a gene. The CDR3 is made up of 15 amino acids. Filled out from reference TRBV7-9 and TRBJ2-7, the complete variable domain reads DTGVSQNPRHKITKRGQNVTFRCDPISEHNRLYWYRQTLGQGPEFLTYFQNEAQLEKSRLLSDRFSAERPKGSFSTLEIQRTEQGDSAMYLCASSPPVGQLGEQYFGPGTRLTVT.

In DNA form, the CDR3 reads TGTGCCAGCAGTTATCCCGACGGGAGGAACACTGAAGCTTTCTTT. It encodes CASSYPDGRNTEAFF. V gene TRBV6-6 combines with J gene TRBJ1-1; D unresolved. V lost 3 bases and J lost 1, with 12 bases in between. This CDR3 is 15 amino acids long. Germline loops: CDR1 MNHNY, CDR2 SVGAGI (reference sequence).